The rows below give T cell receptor beta chains drawn from one sample of a study of cytomegalovirus exposure and HLA in healthy donors. TCRdb's table, derived via immunoSEQ multiplex PCR, lists solely in-frame clones and lacks some. Of 95,000 to 150,000 clones in the sample, 75% to 90% were seen once. The source material was PBMCs. All receptors come from a man in his fifties in good health and CMV-seronegative. Each CDR3 is given with its conserved first and last residue. D genes are given only for firm matches. Rows give clone size only sometimes, using once, few, many, or a class for an expanded clone.

clone size	V gene	D gene	J gene	CDR3 DNA	CDR3 protein
.	TRBV4-3	TRBD1	TRBJ1-5	TGCGCCAGCAGCCAAACGACAGGGGTATCTAGCAATCAGCCCCAGCATTTT	CASSQTTGVSSNQPQHF
.	TRBV2	TRBD2	TRBJ2-3	TGTGCCAGCAGTGAACTCCAGCGGGGTAGGGTAGATACGCAGTATTTT	CASSELQRGRVDTQYF
.	TRBV28	TRBD2	TRBJ2-5	TGTGCCAGCAGTTCCTTGGGGGGGAGGGAGACCCAGTACTTC	CASSSLGGRETQYF
.	TRBV5-4	TRBD1	TRBJ2-7	TGTGCCAGCAGCCCCCGACAGGGCTCCTACGAGCAGTACTTC	CASSPRQGSYEQYF
few	TRBV2	.	TRBJ1-3	TGTGCCAGCAGTGATCCAGGGTCGGGCTCTGGAAACACCATATATTTT	CASSDPGSGSGNTIYF
.	TRBV7-9	.	TRBJ1-4	TGTGCCAGCAGCTTAGTGGGTTTGTCAGGCGAAAAACTGTTTTTT	CASSLVGLSGEKLFF
.	TRBV15	TRBD2	TRBJ2-1	TGTGCCACCAGCAGCCGATCTAGCGGACCATACAATGAGCAGTTCTTC	CATSSRSSGPYNEQFF
.	TRBV5-1	.	TRBJ2-2	TGCGCCAGCAGCTTGGAAGGCAGGGTTGCCGGGGAGCTGTTTTTT	CASSLEGRVAGELFF
.	TRBV5-4	.	TRBJ1-1	TGTGCCAGCAGCCTTGACTCCCTCCGTCTCACTTTCTTT	CASSLDSLRLTFF
.	TRBV18	TRBD2	TRBJ2-7	TGTGCCAGCTCACCGGGGACAGCCGGGACTAGCTTGGAGCAGTACTTC	CASSPGTAGTSLEQYF
.	TRBV30	TRBD2	TRBJ2-2	TGTGCCTGGAGTGGGAGTGTTGTGGAGGGGAGGGTGTTTTTT	CAWSGSVVEGRVFF
.	TRBV4-3	.	TRBJ2-1	TGCGCCAGCAGCCAAGATTATGATGAGCAGTTCTTC	CASSQDYDEQFF
once	TRBV6-1	.	TRBJ1-2	TGTGCCAGCAGCGCAGGGAGGTCCGAGGCAGGGAGCTACACCTTC	CASSAGRSEAGSYTF
.	TRBV4-2	.	TRBJ1-2	TGTGCCAGCAGCCAAGGGGTCGAGACGGGCTATGGCTACACCTTC	CASSQGVETGYGYTF
.	TRBV5-1	.	TRBJ1-5	TGCGCCAGCAGCTTGGGGACCGGGGTTGAGCCCCAGCATTTT	CASSLGTGVEPQHF
.	TRBV4-2	TRBD1	TRBJ1-6	TGTGCCAGCAGCCTATGGACAGGGAATAGTAATTCACCCCTCCACTTT	CASSLWTGNSNSPLHF
few	TRBV5-1	.	TRBJ2-6	TGCGCCAGCAGCTTGGGACAAACCTCTGGGGCCAACGTCCTGACTTTC	CASSLGQTSGANVLTF
.	TRBV5-8	.	TRBJ1-2	TGTGCCAGCAGCTTCGCCGGGCTGCGGGCTTACTATGGCTACACCTTC	CASSFAGLRAYYGYTF
.	TRBV5-1	TRBD2	TRBJ2-5	TGCGCCAGCAACGTCATGGGACTAGGGGGTCAGACCCAGTACTTC	CASNVMGLGGQTQYF
few	TRBV10-3	.	TRBJ2-2	TGTGCCATCAGTGAGTACTCAAGATTGGTCCCCGGGGAGCTGTTTTTT	CAISEYSRLVPGELFF
.	TRBV5-4	.	TRBJ2-3	TGTGCCAGCAGACCTCGGAGCACAGATACGCAGTATTTT	CASRPRSTDTQYF
.	TRBV6-1	TRBD2	TRBJ2-3	TGTGCCAGCAGGTCTAGCAGCGGGGGCACAGATACGCAGTATTTT	CASRSSSGGTDTQYF
.	TRBV28	TRBD1	TRBJ2-7	TGTGCCAGCAGTTTACCCGTTATTAATCGGCCGGGGACAGGGGACTACGAGCAGTACTTC	CASSLPVINRPGTGDYEQYF
.	TRBV28	.	TRBJ1-2	TGTGCCAGCAGTTTATCGGGGGGTTCAGCCTATGGCTACACCTTC	CASSLSGGSAYGYTF
.	TRBV1	.	TRBJ1-6	TGCACCAGCAGCCCAAGCGGGCAGTTGACAGGGGGAAATTCACCCCTCCACTTT	CTSSPSGQLTGGNSPLHF
once	TRBV7-9	.	TRBJ2-2	TGTTCCAGCAGCTTAGGGCTCCTGGTCACCGGGGAGCTGTTTTTT	CSSSLGLLVTGELFF
.	TRBV27	.	TRBJ1-2	TGTGCCAGCAGTTCGAGGGTCGGTTATGGCTACACCTTC	CASSSRVGYGYTF
.	TRBV9	TRBD2	TRBJ2-1	TGTGCCAGCAGCGTTTCAGAGACTAGCCTGTTCTTC	CASSVSETSLFF
.	TRBV2	TRBD2	TRBJ2-1	TGCGGGACTAGCGGGGGGAGCTCCTACAATGAGCAGTTCTTC	CGTSGGSSYNEQFF
once	TRBV5-4	TRBD1	TRBJ1-2	TGTGCCAGCAGCTACAGGGGACAGGGCTATGGCTACACCTTC	CASSYRGQGYGYTF
.	TRBV28	TRBD1	TRBJ1-2	TGTGCCAGCACCGAAGGACAGGTCTATGGCTACACCTTC	CASTEGQVYGYTF
.	TRBV4-3	.	TRBJ2-7	TGCGCCAGCAGCCCACGGACTCCGATCGGCGAGCAGTACTTC	CASSPRTPIGEQYF
.	TRBV23-1	.	TRBJ2-7	TGCGCCAACCGCCGCGGGGAGCCCCTTGAGCAGTACTTC	CANRRGEPLEQYF
.	TRBV19	TRBD1	TRBJ2-1	TGTGCCACCACTTCCCTCGGGACAGGTCACAATGAGCAGTTCTTC	CATTSLGTGHNEQFF
.	TRBV4-1	.	TRBJ2-2	TGCGCCAGCAGCCGGAGGGACCTTGACACCGGGGAGCTGTTTTTT	CASSRRDLDTGELFF
.	TRBV2	TRBD1	TRBJ1-4	TGTGCCAGCAGTGAAGCGACAGGGCGTCATGAAAAACTGTTTTTT	CASSEATGRHEKLFF
.	TRBV11-2	.	TRBJ2-5	TGTGCCAGCAGCCCCCCGAGAGCGGATTCCCAAGAGACCCAGTACTTC	CASSPPRADSQETQYF
.	TRBV29-1	TRBD1	TRBJ1-5	TGCAGCGTTGCTGGGACAGGGGATCAGCCCCAGCATTTT	CSVAGTGDQPQHF